The clone carrying this TCR beta chain was recorded at least ten times. Its antigen is unidentified. One entry per CDR3 protein, called by TCRdb with MiXCR from the RT-PCR reads. The table shows roughly 670,000 distinct CDR3 sequences, with 12% to 15% occurring only once. This sample is drawn from a study of response to subunit inactivated influenza vaccine. The CDR3 runs to 14 residues. Between the trimmed V and J ends, which lost 2 bases and 7 bases, there was a span of 12 bases. Germline V CDR1 and CDR2: MNHEY, SVGEGT. General study points: Only a handful of new T cells, the authors suggested, are recruited with each seasonal influenza vaccination.

The source of this sequence is a man between 45 and 60 years old who received an inactivated influenza vaccine. The sample in question was PBMCs from blood, obtained approximately 15 days before vaccination. V and J are TRBV6-2 or TRBV6-3 and TRBJ1-5, with D uncertain. The CDR3 nucleotides read TGTGCCAGCAGTTACCCCCCGGGCTCACAGCCCCAGCATTTT. Translating gives CASSYPPGSQPQHF.